A single sample gave rise to the 24 T cell receptor beta chains below, sequenced in a study of control samples from healthy donors and cancer patients. Method: immunoSEQ multiplex PCR; TCRdb's copy keeps in-frame clones and lacks some. This sample has 150,000 or so clones, with 90% to 95% found just once. The sequenced sample was blood. Receptors were obtained from a woman aged 40 to 50 in good health.

J is TRBJ2-5 and V is TRBV4-2; D gene uncertain. Germline assignment: CDR1 LGHNA and CDR2 YNFKEQ. The CDR3 extends over 13 amino acids. The germline V and J ends were trimmed by 3 bases and 2 bases, with 7 bases remaining between them. Written as DNA, the CDR3 is TGTGCCAGCAGCCACCGTATTCAAGAGACCCAGTACTTC. Amino acids: CASSHRIQETQYF.

This chain links TRBV27 with TRBJ2-3; D may be TRBD2 (5 bases). With 7 bases removed from V and 1 base from J, the gap between germline ends came to 9 bases. The CDR3 loop spans 13 amino acids. Germline lookup yields CDR1 MNHEY and CDR2 SMNVEV (reference sequence). The CDR3 DNA follows: TGTGCCAGCACCCTGCGGGGCACAGATACGCAGTATTTT. Translating gives CASTLRGTDTQYF.

V is TRBV10-3 and J is TRBJ1-2; TRBD1 might be the D (6 bases). The germline V gene encodes CDR1 ENHRY and CDR2 SYGVKD. CDR3 size: 12 residues. Trimming took off 4 bases at V and 6 bases at J, with 9 bases between the two ends. DNA of the CDR3: TGTGCCATCAGTGGGCACAGGGATGGCTACACCTTC. Encoded protein: CAISGHRDGYTF.

The V call is TRBV19, the J call TRBJ1-5; D possibly corresponds to TRBD1 (6 bases). The CDR3 length is 16 residues. Trimming removed 3 bases from V and 4 bases from J, with 16 bases in between. Germline CDR1 is LNHDA and CDR2 is SQIVND (reference sequence). DNA of the CDR3: TGTGCCAGTAGTATGTGGGGGCTTTATGGGAATCAGCCCCAGCATTTT. It is translated as CASSMWGLYGNQPQHF. Together with reference TRBV19 and TRBJ1-5, the CDR3 gives the full variable domain: DGGITQSPKYLFRKEGQNVTLSCEQNLNHDAMYWYRQDPGQGLRLIYYSQIVNDFQKGDIAEGYSVSREKKESFPLTVTSAQKNPTAFYLCASSMWGLYGNQPQHFGDGTRLSIL.

The rearrangement joins TRBV5-4 to TRBJ1-1; a weak D match, TRBD1 (6 bases). This CDR3 contains 14 residues. The V end lost 0 bases, the J end lost 6 bases, and 12 bases lay between the germline ends. Germline V gives CDR1 SGHNT, CDR2 YYREEE (reference sequence). CDR3 amino acids: CASSLVGGPPEAFF. The CDR3 DNA reads TGTGCCAGCAGCTTGGTCGGGGGGCCCCCTGAAGCTTTCTTT. Looking up the rest from reference TRBV5-4 and TRBJ1-1 gives the full variable domain: ETGVTQSPTHLIKTRGQQVTLRCSSQSGHNTVSWYQQALGQGPQFIFQYYREEENGRGNFPPRFSGLQFPNYSSELNVNALELDDSALYLCASSLVGGPPEAFFGQGTRLTVV.

CDR3 nucleotides: TGTGCCAGTAGTTCCTTGAATCAGCCCCAGCATTTT. Amino acid sequence: CASSSLNQPQHF. The V and J genes are TRBV19 and TRBJ1-5; D call uncertain. Germline V gene sequence: CDR1 LNHDA, CDR2 SQIVND (reference sequence). V was shortened by 5 bases and J by 4 bases, with 6 bases between the two germline ends. CDR3 length: 12 amino acids.

V is TRBV15 and J is TRBJ1-4, with D perhaps TRBD1 (5 bases). CDR1 is LNHNV and CDR2 is YYDKDF in the germline V gene (reference sequence). This CDR3 comprises 16 residues. V dropped 0 bases and J dropped 8 bases, with 16 bases sitting between them. CDR3 region: CATSRDRDHVNEKLFF. Here the CDR3 DNA reads TGTGCCACCAGCAGAGATCGGGACCACGTAAACGAAAAACTGTTTTTT.

Written as DNA, the CDR3 is TGTGCCAGTAGTATAGAGCTCAGGGGCACGACTAATGAAAAACTGTTTTTT. Its translation is CASSIELRGTTNEKLFF. The chain uses TRBV19 and TRBJ1-4, with a weak D call TRBD1 (6 bases). The V gene's germline CDR1 is LNHDA and CDR2 SQIVND (reference sequence). The CDR3 totals 17 residues. V gave up 0 bases and J gave up 2 bases, with 13 bases separating them. The full variable domain, completed using reference TRBV19 and TRBJ1-4, is DGGITQSPKYLFRKEGQNVTLSCEQNLNHDAMYWYRQDPGQGLRLIYYSQIVNDFQKGDIAEGYSVSREKKESFPLTVTSAQKNPTAFYLCASSIELRGTTNEKLFFGSGTQLSVL.

The rearrangement links TRBV20-1 to TRBJ2-1; D gene ambiguous. The germline V gene has CDR1 DFQATT and CDR2 SNEGSKA (reference sequence). Trimming removed 2 bases from V and 8 bases from J, with 4 bases in between. The CDR3 is made up of 10 amino acids. The CDR3 nucleotides read TGCAGTGCTAGATTGGATGAGCAGTTCTTC. This codes for CSARLDEQFF.

The V and J genes are TRBV7-9 and TRBJ1-6; no reliable D call. The CDR3 has 12 residues. V gave up 1 base and J gave up 7 bases, with 2 bases separating them. CDR1 is SEHNR, CDR2 FQNEAQ, per germline (reference sequence). The chain's CDR3 is CASSLENSPLHF. The CDR3 DNA reads as TGTGCCAGCAGCTTAGAAAATTCACCCCTCCACTTT.

This sequence joins TRBV19 and TRBJ2-2; 13 bases line up with TRBD2. The ends lost 6 bases at V and 3 bases at J; junction bases unmatched: 16. CDR3 length: 20 residues. CDR1 LNHDA and CDR2 SQIVND come from the germline V gene (reference sequence). The CDR3 protein is CASRAQHGLAGAGYTGELFF. In DNA form, the CDR3 reads TGTGCCAGTAGGGCTCAACACGGACTAGCGGGGGCCGGCTACACCGGGGAGCTGTTTTTT.

Of note for this clone: The sample holds other DNA sequences that translate to the same CDR3. The chain has TRBV19 and TRBJ1-5, with D possibly matching TRBD1 (5 bases). CDR1 and CDR2 (germline): LNHDA, SQIVND (reference sequence). The CDR3 runs 14 residues. The V gene lost 11 bases and the J gene lost 6 bases, with 20 bases spanning the gap. The chain's CDR3 is CASRWTSQGQPQHF. In DNA form, the CDR3 reads TGTGCCTCACGATGGACTTCCCAGGGTCAGCCCCAGCATTTT.

The chain couples TRBV28 to TRBJ1-3, with TRBD1 matching over 7 bases. The CDR3 has 15 amino acids. Germline assignment: CDR1 MDHEN and CDR2 SYDVKM. DNA for the CDR3: TGTGGGGTCCAGGCGGGACAGACCTCTGGAAACACCATATATTTT. Its protein is CGVQAGQTSGNTIYF.

V is TRBV30 and J is TRBJ1-5; 10 bases are shared with TRBD1. This CDR3 has 13 residues. Germline V CDR1 and CDR2: GTSNPN, SVGIG (reference sequence). The ends lost 3 bases at V and 13 bases at J; junction bases unmatched: 9. The CDR3 nucleotides are TGTGCCTGGAGCGAGGACAGGGGGTTAAGTCAGCATTTT. It yields the protein CAWSEDRGLSQHF.

For the CDR3, the DNA is TGTGCCAGCAGTTCGTCACCAGCAACTAATGAAAAACTGTTTTTT. Amino acids: CASSSSPATNEKLFF. The chain combines TRBV6-5 with TRBJ1-4; D remains unclear. CDR1 and CDR2 (germline): MNHEY, SVGAGI. V was clipped by 4 bases and J by 0 bases, with 9 bases between them. The CDR3 is 15 residues long.

V and J are TRBV9 and TRBJ2-1, with 10 bases fitting TRBD2. V gave up 0 bases and J gave up 6 bases; unmatched junction bases: 15. The V gene's germline CDR1 is SGDLS and CDR2 YYNGEE. CDR3 length: 19 amino acids. The DNA for the CDR3 is TGTGCCAGCAGCGTAGAGTCGTTTCTCGGACTAGCGGTAGGCAATGAGCAGTTCTTC. It yields the protein CASSVESFLGLAVGNEQFF.

This rearrangement joins TRBV14 to TRBJ1-1; D is ambiguous. Trimming pared 0 bases from V and 1 base from J, leaving 15 bases between. CDR1 and CDR2 (germline): SGHDN, FVKESK. CDR3 length equals 17 residues. CDR3 sequence (DNA): TGTGCCAGCAGCCAAGATTTCATCAAGACGAGGAACACTGAAGCTTTCTTT. This codes for CASSQDFIKTRNTEAFF. Full variable domain (remainder filled in from reference TRBV14 and TRBJ1-1): EAGVTQFPSHSVIEKGQTVTLRCDPISGHDNLYWYRRVMGKEIKFLLHFVKESKQDESGMPNNRFLAERTGGTYSTLKVQPAELEDSGVYFCASSQDFIKTRNTEAFFGQGTRLTVV.

The V call is TRBV10-3, the J call TRBJ2-3, with 9 bases that match TRBD2. CDR1 is ENHRY and CDR2 is SYGVKD in the germline V gene. CDR3 length equals 17 residues. V was clipped by 0 bases and J by 6 bases; unmatched bases: 10. The CDR3 DNA follows: TGTGCCATCAGTGAGTCGAGAATCGGGCTAGCGGGGGATACGCAGTATTTT. It codes for CAISESRIGLAGDTQYF.

This sequence joins TRBV9 and TRBJ2-7; 13 bases map to TRBD2. This CDR3 has 18 residues. Germline-derived CDR1 and CDR2 are SGDLS and YYNGEE. The ends lost 0 bases at V and 4 bases at J; junction bases unmatched: 10. CDR3 sequence (DNA): TGTGCCAGCAGCGTAGGTTCGACCGGGACTAGCGGGGCTTACGAGCAGTACTTC. Translated: CASSVGSTGTSGAYEQYF.

This clone has only one observation. The V gene is TRBV7-2, the J gene TRBJ2-6; 10 positions match TRBD1. Losses at the gene ends were 5 bases for V and 4 bases for J; bases not matched to a gene: 8. The CDR3 totals 17 residues. Germline V gene data show CDR1 as SGHTA and CDR2 as FQGNSA. CDR3 in amino acids: CASSVGQGVSGANVLTF. The CDR3 DNA sequence: TGTGCCAGCAGCGTAGGACAGGGGGTAAGCGGGGCCAACGTCCTGACTTTC.

The chain uses TRBV4-3 and TRBJ2-5, with a weak D call TRBD1 (6 bases). Trimming took 4 bases from V and 1 from J, leaving 16 bases between them. There are 16 residues in the CDR3. Germline-derived CDR1 and CDR2 are LGHNA and YSLEER. Here the CDR3 DNA reads TGCGCCAGCAGCCCCGACCTCACAGGGACCCAAGAGACCCAGTACTTC. It specifies CASSPDLTGTQETQYF.

This clone came up once. The rearrangement uses TRBV4-3 and TRBJ1-6, with 9 bases lining up with TRBD1. CDR1 and CDR2 from the germline V gene are LGHNA and YSLEER. This CDR3 spans 14 amino acids. V was pared by 3 bases and J by 7 bases, with 1 base of the junction left unmatched. CDR3 residues: CASSHGTGNSPLHF. The CDR3, as DNA: TGCGCCAGCAGCCATGGGACAGGGAATTCACCCCTCCACTTT.

The chain combines TRBV13 with TRBJ1-6; tentative D call: TRBD1 (5 bases). Between the trimmed V and J ends, which lost 0 bases and 8 bases, there was a span of 17 bases. Per the germline V gene, CDR1 is PRHDT and CDR2 is FYEKMQ (reference sequence). This CDR3 spans 17 amino acids. The CDR3 protein is CASSLGLAGGHDSPLHF. The CDR3 DNA sequence: TGTGCCAGCAGCTTAGGCCTCGCGGGTGGACATGATTCACCCCTCCACTTT. The whole variable domain, remainder taken from reference TRBV13 and TRBJ1-6, is AAGVIQSPRHLIKEKRETATLKCYPIPRHDTVYWYQQGPGQDPQFLISFYEKMQSDKGSIPDRFSAQQFSDYHSELNMSSLELGDSALYFCASSLGLAGGHDSPLHFGNGTRLTVT.

The chain carries TRBV19 and TRBJ1-3; 7 positions match TRBD1. Germline CDR1 reads LNHDA; CDR2 reads SQIVND (reference sequence). The CDR3 is 16 residues long. V trimming: 5 bases; J trimming: 2 bases; junction bases outside the gene matches: 9. The CDR3: CASSSPGQPTGNTIYF. The CDR3 DNA reads TGTGCCAGTAGTTCGCCGGGACAGCCGACTGGAAACACCATATATTTT. Full variable domain (outside the CDR3, taken from reference TRBV19 and TRBJ1-3): DGGITQSPKYLFRKEGQNVTLSCEQNLNHDAMYWYRQDPGQGLRLIYYSQIVNDFQKGDIAEGYSVSREKKESFPLTVTSAQKNPTAFYLCASSSPGQPTGNTIYFGEGSWLTVV.